These 14 T cell receptor beta chains were sequenced from one sample in a study of blood T cell repertoires in COVID-19. TCRdb's table, derived via immunoSEQ multiplex PCR, lists solely in-frame clones and lacks some. The table lists almost 250,000 clones, roughly 85% of them singletons. The sample was PBMCs or T cells enriched from blood (not recorded which). These receptors were taken from a woman aged 45-60 years with acute COVID-19.

The chain employs TRBV7-8 and TRBJ2-7; D perhaps matches TRBD2 (7 bases). There are 17 residues in the CDR3. The V end was cut by 5 bases, the J end by 5 bases, with 25 bases between. Per the germline V gene, CDR1 is SGHVS and CDR2 is FQNEAQ. The DNA of the CDR3 is TGTGCCAGCAGCCCAAAAAACCGGGGGGCAGGATTCCACGAGCAGTACTTC. Amino acid sequence: CASSPKNRGAGFHEQYF.

V usage is TRBV6-5 and J usage is TRBJ1-1, with D uncertain. The CDR3 has 11 residues. V was pared by 1 base and J by 6 bases, with 3 bases between. Germline V gene data show CDR1 as MNHEY and CDR2 as SVGAGI. Here the CDR3 reads CASSYYSEAFF. The CDR3, as DNA: TGTGCCAGCAGTTACTACTCTGAAGCTTTCTTT.

J is TRBJ2-7 and V is TRBV30; D is unclear. Trimming cost V 0 bases and J 3 bases, with 9 bases left between them. The CDR3 sequence is 13 residues long. Germline assignment: CDR1 GTSNPN and CDR2 SVGIG (reference sequence). In DNA, the CDR3 is TGTGCCTGGAGTGTGGTCGGGTTCTACGAGCAGTACTTC. Translation gives CAWSVVGFYEQYF.

CDR3 amino acids: CASKDTDTYEQYF. The CDR3 DNA follows: TGTGCCAGCAAGGACACGGATACCTACGAGCAGTACTTC. This chain uses TRBV6-5 with TRBJ2-7, with D tentatively TRBD1 (5 bases). The CDR3 extends over 13 amino acids. V gave up 7 bases and J gave up 2 bases, with 12 bases separating them. Looked up from germline, CDR1 is MNHEY and CDR2 is SVGAGI.

J is TRBJ2-1 and V is TRBV18, with 7 bases matching TRBD2. The CDR3 length is 14 residues. Germline V gives CDR1 KGHSH, CDR2 LQKENI. With V trimmed by 3 bases and J by 7 bases, 6 bases remained unmatched. The CDR3 spells CASSPGTTGNEQFF. The CDR3 coding sequence is TGTGCCAGCTCACCCGGGACTACTGGGAATGAGCAGTTCTTC.

The chain combines TRBV5-4 with TRBJ2-2, with 12 positions matching TRBD2. The CDR3 runs 16 residues. V lost 4 bases and J lost 4; bases outside the gene matches: 5. Germline V gene sequence: CDR1 SGHNT, CDR2 YYREEE (reference sequence). CDR3 in amino acids: CASSPGLAGITGELFF. CDR3 coding DNA: TGTGCCAGCAGCCCTGGACTAGCGGGGATCACCGGGGAGCTGTTTTTT.

The chain couples TRBV6-5 to TRBJ2-1, with TRBD1 matching over 10 bases. CDR1 and CDR2 (germline): MNHEY, SVGAGI. This CDR3 is built from 15 residues. Germline trimming cut 5 bases from V and 3 bases from J; bases unmatched to any gene: 4. The CDR3 bases are TGTGCCAGCAGTCCGACAGGGGGCATCTACAATGAGCAGTTCTTC. Protein: CASSPTGGIYNEQFF.

With regard to this clone: The sample contains more than one DNA sequence encoding this CDR3. The rearrangement uses TRBV7-2 and TRBJ2-3; D is uncertain. Germline values: CDR1 SGHTA, CDR2 FQGNSA. Trimming removed 3 bases at V and 6 bases at J, with 10 bases between. The CDR3 runs 13 residues. The DNA of the CDR3 is TGTGCCAGCAGCTTCCGCGGTACGGATACGCAGTATTTT. This encodes CASSFRGTDTQYF.

The chain recombines TRBV3-1 (or the pseudogene TRBV3-2) with TRBJ2-2, with a weak D call TRBD2 (5 bases). Germline V gene data show CDR1 as LGHDT and CDR2 as YNNKEL (reference sequence). V was cut by 4 bases and J by 7 bases, with 19 bases left in between. The CDR3 has 16 amino acids. CDR3 sequence: CASSLRVGVSDGELFF. The DNA for the CDR3 is TGTGCCAGCAGCCTCCGGGTCGGGGTGAGCGACGGGGAGCTGTTTTTT.

For this clone: The same CDR3 also results from other DNA sequences found in this sample. The chain carries TRBV4-1 and TRBJ1-2; D ambiguous. The V gene's germline CDR1 is MGHRA and CDR2 YSYEKL. This CDR3 is built from 15 residues. Trimming took 0 bases from V and 3 from J, leaving 11 bases between them. The CDR3 DNA reads TGCGCCAGCAGCCAAGATCGGGATCGTGACTATGGCTACACCTTC. It specifies CASSQDRDRDYGYTF.

DNA for the CDR3: TGTGCCAGCTTAAGCGGAATCGCCATGAACACTGAAGCTTTCTTT. Its protein product is CASLSGIAMNTEAFF. The rearrangement links TRBV6-5 to TRBJ1-1; no definite D call. The V gene lost 8 bases and the J gene lost 0 bases, with 16 bases spanning the gap. Germline CDR1 reads MNHEY; CDR2 reads SVGAGI. The CDR3 spans 15 residues.

This chain connects TRBV29-1 to TRBJ1-2, with D perhaps TRBD1 (5 bases). The CDR3 spans 15 residues. Germline assignment: CDR1 SQVTM and CDR2 ANQGSEA. V shed 0 bases and J shed 5 bases, with 16 bases lying between them. CDR3: CSVEDLPGGRYGYTF. The CDR3 DNA reads TGCAGCGTTGAAGATCTACCGGGGGGGAGGTATGGCTACACCTTC. Combining the CDR3 with reference TRBV29-1 and TRBJ1-2 gives the whole variable domain SAVISQKPSRDICQRGTSLTIQCQVDSQVTMMFWYRQQPGQSLTLIATANQGSEATYESGFVIDKFPISRPNLTFSTLTVSNMSPEDSSIYLCSVEDLPGGRYGYTFGSGTRLTVV.

This chain uses TRBV13 with TRBJ2-5; no clear D. This CDR3 has 15 amino acids. Between the trimmed V and J ends, which lost 0 bases and 5 bases, there was a span of 13 bases. Germline V gene sequence: CDR1 PRHDT, CDR2 FYEKMQ (reference sequence). Here the CDR3 DNA reads TGTGCCAGCAGCTTAGGGCAGTACGTATGGGAGACCCAGTACTTC. It specifies CASSLGQYVWETQYF.

The chain is built from TRBV7-2 and TRBJ2-1; D perhaps matches TRBD1 (7 bases). Trimming removed 5 bases from V and 5 bases from J, with 19 bases in between. The germline gives CDR1 SGHTA, CDR2 FQGNSA. CDR3 length: 16 residues. CDR3 DNA: TGTGCCAGCAGCCCCCGTCGCGCGGGACAGCACAATGAGCAGTTCTTC. This encodes CASSPRRAGQHNEQFF.